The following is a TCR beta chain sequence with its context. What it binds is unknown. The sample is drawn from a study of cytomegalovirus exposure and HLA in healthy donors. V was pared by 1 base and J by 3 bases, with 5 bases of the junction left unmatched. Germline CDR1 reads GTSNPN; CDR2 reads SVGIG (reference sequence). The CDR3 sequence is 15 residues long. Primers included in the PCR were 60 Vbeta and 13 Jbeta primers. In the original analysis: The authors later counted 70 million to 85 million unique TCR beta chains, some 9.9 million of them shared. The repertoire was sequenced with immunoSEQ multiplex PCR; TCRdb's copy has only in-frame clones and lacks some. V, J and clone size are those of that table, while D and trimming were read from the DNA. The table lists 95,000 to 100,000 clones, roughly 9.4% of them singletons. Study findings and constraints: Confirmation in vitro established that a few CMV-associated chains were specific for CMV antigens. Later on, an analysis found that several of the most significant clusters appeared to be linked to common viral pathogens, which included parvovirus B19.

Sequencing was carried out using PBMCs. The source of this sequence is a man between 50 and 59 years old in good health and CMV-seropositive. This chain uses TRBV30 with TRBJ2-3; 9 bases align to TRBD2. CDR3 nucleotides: TGTGCCTGGAGTGCCGCGGGAGGGCCAACAGATACGCAGTATTTT. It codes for CAWSAAGGPTDTQYF.